These T cell receptor beta chains were read from a single sample in a study of OX40 agonist ivuxolimab in advanced cancers. Produced via immunoSEQ multiplex PCR; TCRdb's table is partial and in-frame only. The sample contains around 25,000 clones, 80% to 90% of which appear only once. The source was CD4+ or CD8+ T cells sorted from blood, collected in a trial of the OX40 agonist ivuxolimab. These TCRs come from an adult with an advanced solid tumor such as melanoma, head and neck, liver or kidney cancer. Both conserved end residues are part of each CDR3. D genes are given only for firm matches. Clone size is not always given. Where it is, it says once, few, many or a class for expanded clones.

J	V	size	D	DNA	CDR3
TRBJ1-4	TRBV7-9	NA	NA	TGTGCCAGCAGCCCGAGAGGGGGGGGATTGGATGAAAAACTGTTTTTT	CASSPRGGGLDEKLFF
TRBJ2-7	TRBV5-6	NA	NA	TGTGCCAGCAGCCTATTTCTTGGCGAGCAGTACTTC	CASSLFLGEQYF
TRBJ2-2	TRBV7-9	NA	NA	TGTGCCAGCAGCTGGGGGGCTAACACCGGGGAGCTGTTTTTT	CASSWGANTGELFF
TRBJ1-1	TRBV5-1	NA	NA	TGCGCCAGCAGTTCAGGTCCCCTGGGCGCTTTCTTT	CASSSGPLGAFF
TRBJ1-5	TRBV27	few	NA	TGTGCCAGCAGTTTAGCCCCGTTTCAGCCCCAGCATTTT	CASSLAPFQPQHF
TRBJ1-3	TRBV21-1	NA	NA	TGTGCCAGCAGCAAAGACGAGACAGCGAGCTCTGGAAACACCATATATTTT	CASSKDETASSGNTIYF
TRBJ1-1	TRBV5-6	NA	NA	TGTGCCAGCAGCTCCGGTTTGGGGGGCGGGTACGGCATGAACACTGAAGCTTTCTTT	CASSSGLGGGYGMNTEAFF
TRBJ2-7	TRBV18	NA	NA	TGTGCCAGCTCACCACCAGAGGGTCCCTACGAGCAGTACTTC	CASSPPEGPYEQYF
TRBJ2-1	TRBV6-5	NA	NA	TGTGCCAGCAGTTACGGCGGGGGCGGGTCTTATAATGAGCAGTTCTTC	CASSYGGGGSYNEQFF
TRBJ1-2	TRBV4-1	few	TRBD1	TGCGCCAGCAGCCATCCCCGACAGGGCGAGGGGGGCTACACCTTC	CASSHPRQGEGGYTF
TRBJ1-2	TRBV15	NA	NA	TGTGCCACCAGCACAAACCGGGACCTCACCACTCAGAACTATGGCTACACCTTC	CATSTNRDLTTQNYGYTF
TRBJ2-1	TRBV7-9	NA	TRBD2	TGTGCCAGCAGCTTAGATCGAGCGGGGGGCCCCTACAATGAGCAGTTCTTC	CASSLDRAGGPYNEQFF
TRBJ2-5	TRBV10-2	NA	NA	TGCGCCATAGGAGGGGGGTTGACCCAGTACTTC	CAIGGGLTQYF
TRBJ1-4	TRBV27	NA	NA	TGTGCCAGCAGTTTATGGGGGGGTTCGTTGTTTTTT	CASSLWGGSLFF
TRBJ2-5	TRBV7-7	NA	NA	TGTGCCAGCAGCCCAAGCGTCGAAGCGGAGACCCAGTACTTC	CASSPSVEAETQYF
TRBJ1-1	TRBV5-1	NA	TRBD1	TGCGCCAGCAGCTTTGGTCTACAGGGGAAATGGACTGAAGCTTTCTTT	CASSFGLQGKWTEAFF
TRBJ2-7	TRBV6-5	NA	TRBD1	TGTGCCAGCAGACCAGACAGGGGGTTATCCTACGAGCAGTACTTC	CASRPDRGLSYEQYF
TRBJ2-7	TRBV6-1	NA	TRBD2	TGTGCCAGCAGTTGGACTAGCGGATCCTACGAGCAGTACTTC	CASSWTSGSYEQYF
TRBJ1-2	TRBV7-8	NA	NA	TGTGCCAGCAGCGACTTTACAAGTTTTCTTTTGAATGGCTACACCTTC	CASSDFTSFLLNGYTF
TRBJ1-2	TRBV11-2	NA	NA	TGTGCCAGCAGCTTAGCGGGACAACCCTATGGCTACACCTTC	CASSLAGQPYGYTF
TRBJ1-2	TRBV11-3	NA	NA	TGTGCCAGCAGCTCAGTAGGTGGCTACACCTTC	CASSSVGGYTF
TRBJ2-1	TRBV10-2	NA	TRBD2	TGCGCCAGCCTGGATGAATTAGCGGGGCAGAGCTCCTACAATGAGCAGTTCTTC	CASLDELAGQSSYNEQFF
TRBJ2-3	TRBV2	NA	TRBD2	TGTGCCAGCAGGGTCGAAGCGGGGGGGCTCCTCACAGATACGCAGTATTTT	CASRVEAGGLLTDTQYF
TRBJ1-5	TRBV27	NA	NA	TGTGCCAGCAGTTTAATCGGGGCCTCTCGACAGCCCCAGCATTTT	CASSLIGASRQPQHF
TRBJ2-7	TRBV5-1	medium-sized	TRBD1	TGCGCCAGCAGCTCAGGGGGCGCAGGGGAGCAGTACTTC	CASSSGGAGEQYF
TRBJ1-1	TRBV11-3	NA	NA	TGTGCCAGCAGCTCCAGCACTGAAGCTTTCTTT	CASSSSTEAFF
TRBJ1-3	TRBV15	NA	NA	TGTGCCACCAGCAGAGAACGAAGCTCTGGAAACACCATATATTTT	CATSRERSSGNTIYF
TRBJ1-4	TRBV7-9	NA	NA	TGTGCCAGCAGCTTAGGCGGTAATGAAAAACTGTTTTTT	CASSLGGNEKLFF
TRBJ1-4	TRBV11-2	NA	TRBD1	TGTGCCAGCAGCTTAGGAGTGGTGGACAGGGTGCATGAAAAACTGTTTTTT	CASSLGVVDRVHEKLFF
TRBJ2-7	TRBV4-2	NA	TRBD1	TGTGCCAGCAGCCAAGGAACAGGGGGCAACTCCTACGAGCAGTACTTC	CASSQGTGGNSYEQYF
TRBJ2-1	TRBV15	NA	NA	TGTGCCACCAGCAGACCAGGGGGGAAGAATGAGCAGTTCTTC	CATSRPGGKNEQFF
TRBJ2-5	TRBV5-1	NA	TRBD2	TGCGCCAGCAGCTCCCCACTTAACCCCAGTAGCGGGGGGGCGTGGGAGACCCAGTACTTC	CASSSPLNPSSGGAWETQYF
TRBJ1-5	TRBV30	NA	NA	TGTGCCTGGACAGCCCATAGCAATCAGCCCCAGCATTTT	CAWTAHSNQPQHF